The clone carrying this T cell receptor beta chain occurred many times. This record comes from a study of T-cell memory formation after mild COVID-19. Germline V gives CDR1 SGHVS, CDR2 FQNEAQ. V was shortened by 5 bases and J by 3 bases, with 13 bases between the two germline ends. The CDR3 has 14 residues. One entry per CDR3 protein results from TCRdb running MiXCR on the 5' RACE reads. The sample holds 120,000 to 150,000 distinct CDR3 sequences; 6% to 7% are singletons and the top ten take under 2.5%. J is TRBJ1-2 and V is TRBV7-8; D call uncertain. Sample: PBMCs or a T cell subset sorted from them (not recorded which). The source of this sequence is an adult woman who had mild COVID-19 (a few samples of this study predate the infection). Cell type and time point are not known. DNA of the CDR3: TGTGCCAGCAGCCCCCTATATGGAGACTATGGCTACACCTTC. It codes for CASSPLYGDYGYTF.